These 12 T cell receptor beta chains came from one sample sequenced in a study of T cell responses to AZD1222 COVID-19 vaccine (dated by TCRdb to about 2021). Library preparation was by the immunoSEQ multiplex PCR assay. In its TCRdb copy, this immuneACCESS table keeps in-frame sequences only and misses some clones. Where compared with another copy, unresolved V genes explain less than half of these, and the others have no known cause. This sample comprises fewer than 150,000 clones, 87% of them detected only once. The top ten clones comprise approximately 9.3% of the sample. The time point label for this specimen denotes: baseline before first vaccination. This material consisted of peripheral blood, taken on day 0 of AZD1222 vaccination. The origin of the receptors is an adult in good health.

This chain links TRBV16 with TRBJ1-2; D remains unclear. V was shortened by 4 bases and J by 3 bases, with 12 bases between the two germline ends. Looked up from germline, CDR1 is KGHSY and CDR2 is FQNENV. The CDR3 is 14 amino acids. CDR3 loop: CASSPRRHDYGYTF. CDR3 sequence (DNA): TGTGCCAGCAGCCCCCGGCGGCATGACTATGGCTACACCTTC.

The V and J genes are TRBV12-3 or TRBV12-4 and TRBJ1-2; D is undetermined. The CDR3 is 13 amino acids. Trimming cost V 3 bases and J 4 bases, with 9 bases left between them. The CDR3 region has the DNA TGTGCCAGCAGTTTCGGGCAGACCTATGGCTACACCTTC. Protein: CASSFGQTYGYTF.

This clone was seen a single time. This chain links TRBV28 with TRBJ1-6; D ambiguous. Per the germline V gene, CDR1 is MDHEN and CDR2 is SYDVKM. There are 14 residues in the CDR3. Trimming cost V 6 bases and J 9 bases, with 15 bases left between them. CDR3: CASSPRRDFSPLHF. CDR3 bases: TGTGCCAGCAGCCCCCGACGGGATTTTTCACCCCTCCACTTT.

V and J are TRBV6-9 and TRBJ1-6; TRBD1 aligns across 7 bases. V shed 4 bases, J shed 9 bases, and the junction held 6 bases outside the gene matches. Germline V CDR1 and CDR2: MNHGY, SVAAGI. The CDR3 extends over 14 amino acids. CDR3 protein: CASSSGRGFSPLHF. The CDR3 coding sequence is TGTGCCAGCAGTTCGGGCAGGGGGTTTTCACCCCTCCACTTT.

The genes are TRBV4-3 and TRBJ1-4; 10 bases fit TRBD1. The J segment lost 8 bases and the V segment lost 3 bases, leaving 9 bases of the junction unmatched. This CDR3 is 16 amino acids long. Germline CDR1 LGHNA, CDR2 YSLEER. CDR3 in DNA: TGCGCCAGCAGCCATGACGGGACAGGGGTTGCAGAAAAACTGTTTTTT. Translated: CASSHDGTGVAEKLFF.

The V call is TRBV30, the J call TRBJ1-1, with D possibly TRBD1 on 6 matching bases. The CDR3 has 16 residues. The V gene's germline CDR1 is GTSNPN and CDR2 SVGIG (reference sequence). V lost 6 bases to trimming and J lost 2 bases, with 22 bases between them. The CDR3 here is CACLGGQWEINTEAFF. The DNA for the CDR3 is TGTGCCTGTTTAGGTGGACAGTGGGAAATTAACACTGAAGCTTTCTTT.

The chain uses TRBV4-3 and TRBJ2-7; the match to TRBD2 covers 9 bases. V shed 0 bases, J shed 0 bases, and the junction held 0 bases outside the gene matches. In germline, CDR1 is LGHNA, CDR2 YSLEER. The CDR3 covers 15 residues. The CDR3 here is CASSQEREGSYEQYF. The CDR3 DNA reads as TGCGCCAGCAGCCAAGAGCGGGAGGGCTCCTACGAGCAGTACTTC.

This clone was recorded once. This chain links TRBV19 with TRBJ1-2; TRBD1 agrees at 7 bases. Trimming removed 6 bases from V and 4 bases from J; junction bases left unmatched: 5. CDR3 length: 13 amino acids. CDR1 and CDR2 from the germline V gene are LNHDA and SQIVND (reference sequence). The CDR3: CASRVQGGYGYTF. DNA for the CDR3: TGTGCCAGTAGGGTGCAGGGGGGCTATGGCTACACCTTC.

The CDR3 nucleotides are TGCGCCAGCAGCTTGTCCGGGGCTCCCTACCCCCAGCATTTT. Protein: CASSLSGAPYPQHF. V gene TRBV5-1 combines with J gene TRBJ1-5, with D possibly TRBD1 on 5 matching bases. V was clipped by 1 base and J by 10 bases, with 15 bases between them. Germline values: CDR1 SGHRS, CDR2 YFSETQ. The CDR3 is 14 amino acids.

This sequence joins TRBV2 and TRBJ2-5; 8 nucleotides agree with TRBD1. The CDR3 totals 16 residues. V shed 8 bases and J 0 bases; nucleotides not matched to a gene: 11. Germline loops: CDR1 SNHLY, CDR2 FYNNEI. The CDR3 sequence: CASQGQASAYQETQYF. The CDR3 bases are TGTGCCAGCCAGGGACAGGCCAGCGCGTACCAAGAGACCCAGTACTTC.

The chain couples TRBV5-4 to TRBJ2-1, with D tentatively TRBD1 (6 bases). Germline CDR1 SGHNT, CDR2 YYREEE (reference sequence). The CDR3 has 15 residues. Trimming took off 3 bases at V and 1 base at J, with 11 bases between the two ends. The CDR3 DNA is TGTGCCAGCAGCTCAAGCAGGGGATCCTACAATGAGCAGTTCTTC. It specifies CASSSSRGSYNEQFF.

CDR3 amino acids: CSVGRRAVEGGETQYF. Here the CDR3 DNA reads TGCAGCGTTGGCCGGAGGGCGGTAGAGGGGGGAGAGACCCAGTACTTC. V is TRBV29-1 and J is TRBJ2-5; either TRBD1 or TRBD2 may fit D (6 bases each). V was trimmed by 4 bases and J by 4 bases, leaving 22 bases between them. The CDR3 totals 16 residues. CDR1 and CDR2 (germline): SQVTM, ANQGSEA.